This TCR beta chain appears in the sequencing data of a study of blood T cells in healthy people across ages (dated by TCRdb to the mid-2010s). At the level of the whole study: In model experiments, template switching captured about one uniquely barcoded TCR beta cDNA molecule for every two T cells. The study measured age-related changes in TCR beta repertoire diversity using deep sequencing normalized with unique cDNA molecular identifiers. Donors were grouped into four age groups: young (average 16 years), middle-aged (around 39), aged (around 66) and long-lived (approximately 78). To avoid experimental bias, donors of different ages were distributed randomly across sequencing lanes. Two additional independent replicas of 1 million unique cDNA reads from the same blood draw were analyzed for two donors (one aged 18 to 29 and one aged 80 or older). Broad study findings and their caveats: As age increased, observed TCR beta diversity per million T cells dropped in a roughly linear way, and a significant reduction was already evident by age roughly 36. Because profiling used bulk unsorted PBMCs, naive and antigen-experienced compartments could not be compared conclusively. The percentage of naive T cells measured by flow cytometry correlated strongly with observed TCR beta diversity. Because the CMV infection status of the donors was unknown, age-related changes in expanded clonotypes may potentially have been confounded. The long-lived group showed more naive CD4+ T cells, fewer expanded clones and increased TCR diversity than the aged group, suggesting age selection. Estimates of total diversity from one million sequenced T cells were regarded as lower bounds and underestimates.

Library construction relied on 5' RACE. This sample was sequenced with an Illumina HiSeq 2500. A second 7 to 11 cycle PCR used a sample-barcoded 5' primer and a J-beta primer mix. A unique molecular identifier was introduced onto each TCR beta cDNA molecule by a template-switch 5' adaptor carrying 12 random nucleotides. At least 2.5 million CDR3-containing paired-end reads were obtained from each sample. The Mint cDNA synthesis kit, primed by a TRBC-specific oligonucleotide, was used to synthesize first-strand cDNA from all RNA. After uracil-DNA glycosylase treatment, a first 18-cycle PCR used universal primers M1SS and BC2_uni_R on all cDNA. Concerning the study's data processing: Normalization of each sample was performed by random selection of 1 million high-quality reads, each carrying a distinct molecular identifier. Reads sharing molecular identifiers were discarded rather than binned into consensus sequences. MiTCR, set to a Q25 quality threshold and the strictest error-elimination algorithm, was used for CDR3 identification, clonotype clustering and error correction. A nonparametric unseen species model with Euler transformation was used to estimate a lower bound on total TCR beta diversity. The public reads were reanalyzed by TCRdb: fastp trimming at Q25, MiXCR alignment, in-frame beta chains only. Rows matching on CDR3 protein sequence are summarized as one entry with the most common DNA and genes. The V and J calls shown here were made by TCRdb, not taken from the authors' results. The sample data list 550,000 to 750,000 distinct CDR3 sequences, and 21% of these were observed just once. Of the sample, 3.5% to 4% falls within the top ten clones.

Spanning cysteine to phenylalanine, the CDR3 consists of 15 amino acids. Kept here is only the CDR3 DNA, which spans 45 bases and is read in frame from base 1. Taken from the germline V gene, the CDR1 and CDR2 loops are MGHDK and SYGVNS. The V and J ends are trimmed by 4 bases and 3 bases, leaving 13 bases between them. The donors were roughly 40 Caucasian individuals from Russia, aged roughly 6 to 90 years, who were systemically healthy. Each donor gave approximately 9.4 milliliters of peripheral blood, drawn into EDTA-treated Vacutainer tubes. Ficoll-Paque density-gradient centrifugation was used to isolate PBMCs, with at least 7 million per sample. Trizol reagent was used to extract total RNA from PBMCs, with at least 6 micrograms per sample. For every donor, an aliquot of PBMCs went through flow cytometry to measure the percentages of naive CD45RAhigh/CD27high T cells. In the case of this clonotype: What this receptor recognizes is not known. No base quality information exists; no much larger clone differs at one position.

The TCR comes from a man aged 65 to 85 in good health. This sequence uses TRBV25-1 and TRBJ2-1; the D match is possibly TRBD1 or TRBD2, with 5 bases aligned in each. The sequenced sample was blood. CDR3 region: CASSAGGPLYNEQFF. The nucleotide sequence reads TGTGCCAGCAGTGCTGGGGGTCCTCTCTACAATGAGCAGTTCTTC.